This TCR beta chain was sequenced in a study of T cells in women clearing cervical HPV infection. Study overall: Case blood was drawn when the lesion was first found; control blood after infection became undetectable. For cases, blood was sampled a median about 160 days after lesion detection, interquartile range about 90 to 200 days. Study-level results: It is unknown whether associations predate infection; no effector/memory or HPV-specific sorting.

Average input was around 1,100 ng genomic DNA for immunoSEQ TCR beta CDR3 amplification. The data were produced by immunoSEQ multiplex PCR, yet TCRdb's version contains in-frame clones alone and is incomplete. The repertoire shows tens of thousands of clones; the top ten hold roughly 1.3%. As regards this clone: Its cognate antigen is unknown. The read ends 3 residues early relative to the CDR3; the germline J gene fills the gap.

Germline assignment: CDR1 PRHDT and CDR2 FYEKMQ (reference sequence). The J segment lost 4 bases and the V segment lost 0 bases, leaving 2 bases of the junction unmatched. This CDR3 spans 16 amino acids. This sequence originates from a woman between 18 and 70 years old with a cervical HPV16 infection that either progressed to CIN3+ or cleared (not recorded which). What was sequenced was blood buffy coat. V and J are TRBV13 and TRBJ2-7, with 14 bases lining up with TRBD2. The part of the CDR3 DNA that was read is TGTGCCAGCAGCTTAGGGACTAGCGGGGGGGAGTACGAG. Protein: CASSLGTSGGEYE. The complete CDR3 sequence is CASSLGTSGGEYEQYF.